This TCR beta chain was captured in a study of metastatic and nonmetastatic thyroid tumors. Through MiXCR, TCRdb re-clonotyped the PCR reads. The sample carries approximately 15,000 clones, 12% recorded once. Germline values: CDR1 LNHDA, CDR2 SQIVND (reference sequence). This CDR3 is built from 15 residues. Patients underwent thyroid surgery, and none had received any treatment before it. This clone was picked up many times. A much larger clone sits a single nucleotide away, making a read error possible. The sample carries other DNA sequences with the same CDR3. The sample consisted of blood. The TCR originated in a female donor with papillary thyroid cancer or a benign thyroid nodule (not recorded which). Some clones in this sample may be carry-over from other donors' samples. The J gene is TRBJ2-1, the V gene TRBV19; 10 bases match TRBD1. The CDR3 here is CASSIGQGDYNEQFF. DNA of the CDR3: TGCGCCAGTAGTATAGGACAGGGGGATTACAATGAGCAGTTCTTC. Filled out from reference TRBV19 and TRBJ2-1, the complete variable domain reads DGGITQSPKYLFRKEGQNVTLSCEQNLNHDAMYWYRQDPGQGLRLIYYSQIVNDFQKGDIAEGYSVSREKKESFPLTVTSAQKNPTAFYLCASSIGQGDYNEQFFGPGTRLTVL.